This T cell receptor beta chain was sequenced for a study of post-analysis software for immune sequencing data. Study-level findings and limits: Multiple sclerosis patients showed significantly lower normalized Chao1 diversity than controls did. Four or five TRBV segments were more frequent in patients than controls; TRBV5-6, TRBV5-1 and TRBV20-1 belonged to this group.

The V end lost 1 base, the J end lost 2 bases, and 14 bases lay between the germline ends. The CDR3 extends over 16 amino acids. The V gene's germline CDR1 is SEHNR and CDR2 FQNEAQ (reference sequence). Unique molecular identifiers were carried by the TCR beta cDNA libraries. TCRdb re-derived calls from the PCR reads in MiXCR, one entry per CDR3 protein. The repertoire holds 750,000 to 950,000 distinct CDR3 sequences, with roughly half as singletons. Of note for this clonotype: The antigen remains undetermined.

This clonotype was obtained from a girl aged 10-17 years with multiple sclerosis. V usage is TRBV7-9 and J usage is TRBJ2-5; possible D gene TRBD1, 5 bases. Sequenced input: blood. CDR3 sequence: CASSLGPGHVQETQYF. The CDR3 DNA sequence: TGTGCCAGCAGCTTAGGGCCAGGACACGTACAAGAGACCCAGTACTTC. The whole variable domain, filled in from reference TRBV7-9 and TRBJ2-5, reads DTGVSQNPRHKITKRGQNVTFRCDPISEHNRLYWYRQTLGQGPEFLTYFQNEAQLEKSRLLSDRFSAERPKGSFSTLEIQRTEQGDSAMYLCASSLGPGHVQETQYFGPGTRLLVL.